This paragraph reports one T cell receptor (beta chain). The sample is drawn from a study of blood T cell repertoires in COVID-19. Study information: Sample material is recorded as cDNA or gDNA derived from T cells, B-cell-depleted T cells, or PBMCs.

J gave up 7 bases and V 2 bases, and 10 bases lay outside the gene matches. The CDR3 contains 17 residues. In germline, CDR1 is MNHEY, CDR2 SVGEGT. Some clones are missing from TCRdb's copy, which holds only in-frame ones; the method was immunoSEQ multiplex PCR. The sample carries roughly 250,000 clones, roughly 80% recorded once. The source is a woman aged 80 or over with active or convalescent COVID-19. The chain joins TRBV6-2 or TRBV6-3 to TRBJ1-6; 8 bases match TRBD1. Sequenced: peripheral blood. In DNA, the CDR3 is TGTGCCAGCAGTTACCCACCTGGACAGGGCGAAAATTCACCCCTCCACTTT. Residues: CASSYPPGQGENSPLHF.